This T cell receptor beta chain was retrieved from a study of blood T cell repertoires in COVID-19. Study-level information: Samples came from the United States, Italy and Spain, spanning acute and convalescent COVID-19.

In the source study's methods: Amplification of reference gene primers provided the estimated nucleated cell counts. The assay was immunoSEQ multiplex PCR, and TCRdb's table has in-frame clones only and misses some. Clone size and the V and J calls come from that table; the DNA yielded D and trimming. The data contain about 26,000 clones, 90% of them seen just once; the ten biggest clones take up around 1.7%. The CDR3 has 14 amino acids. Germline V gene sequence: CDR1 WNHNN, CDR2 SYGVQD (reference sequence). Trimming took 6 bases from V and 10 from J; bases not matched to a gene: 7. This clone was found a few times.

Sequencing was performed on peripheral blood. This clonotype was sampled from a woman in her sixties with active COVID-19. The V and J genes are TRBV10-1 and TRBJ2-1, with TRBD1 identical over 12 bases. In DNA, the CDR3 is TGCGCCAGCAGCCAGGGACAGGGGGCTGGGGAGCAGTTCTTC. Encoded protein: CASSQGQGAGEQFF.